One and the same sample provided the 9 T cell receptor beta chains below, sequenced in a study of coeliac disease. Profiling relied on immunoSEQ multiplex PCR, and the TCRdb table lists in-frame clones only, not all of them. Here the sample spans about 2,400 clones, approximately 64% being singletons. Sequenced: intraepithelial lymphocytes from the gut. These receptors all come from an older woman with celiac disease on a gluten-free diet.

The sample holds a few counts of this clone. Different DNA sequences within this sample yield the same CDR3. CDR3 DNA: TGCAGCGTTGAAAAGGGGGTGGAGAGCTATGGCTACACCTTC. Translation gives CSVEKGVESYGYTF. The chain recombines TRBV29-1 with TRBJ1-2, with D perhaps TRBD1 (6 bases). The germline CDR1 and CDR2 sequences are SQVTM and ANQGSEA. The CDR3 is 14 amino acids. Between the trimmed V and J ends, which lost 2 bases and 4 bases, there was a span of 14 bases.

The chain has TRBV7-2 and TRBJ1-1; tentatively, D is TRBD1 (6 bases). The ends were cut back, 8 bases at V and 5 bases at J, with 21 bases in the middle. CDR1 and CDR2 from the germline V gene are SGHTA and FQGNSA. The CDR3 totals 15 residues. In DNA, the CDR3 is TGTGCCAGCGGCAAAAGGGGGGGCGGGGGGACTGAAGCTTTCTTT. Its translation: CASGKRGGGGTEAFF.

This clone was detected a few times. The J gene is TRBJ2-1, the V gene TRBV14; D gene uncertain. The CDR3 is made up of 15 amino acids. The V end was cut by 0 bases, the J end by 3 bases, with 9 bases between. In germline, CDR1 is SGHDN, CDR2 FVKESK. The CDR3 sequence is CASSQEVTYYNEQFF. CDR3 nucleotides: TGTGCCAGCAGCCAAGAGGTGACTTACTACAATGAGCAGTTCTTC.

The chain uses TRBV15 and TRBJ1-5, with a tentative D call TRBD1 (5 bases). V dropped 0 bases and J dropped 8 bases, with 8 bases sitting between them. Germline V lookup: CDR1 LNHNV, CDR2 YYDKDF (reference sequence). The CDR3 runs 13 residues. CDR3 sequence (DNA): TGTGCCACCAGCAGAGATCGGGGGGAGCCCCAGCATTTT. Protein: CATSRDRGEPQHF.

J is TRBJ1-3 and V is TRBV6-5, with D perhaps matching TRBD1 (6 bases). Trimming pared 6 bases from V and 3 bases from J, leaving 15 bases between. The CDR3 is 15 residues long. Germline V gene data show CDR1 as MNHEY and CDR2 as SVGAGI. CDR3: CASRTEQGYGNTIYF. CDR3 sequence (DNA): TGTGCCAGCAGAACCGAACAGGGATATGGAAACACCATATATTTT.

This clone is large. The chain has TRBV10-1 and TRBJ1-4; 7 nucleotides align to TRBD1. This CDR3 has 13 residues. CDR1 WNHNN and CDR2 SYGVQD come from the germline V gene (reference sequence). V shed 6 bases, J shed 6 bases, and the junction held 4 bases outside the gene matches. CDR3 protein: CASSGTGDEKLFF. For the CDR3, the DNA is TGCGCCAGCAGCGGCACAGGGGATGAAAAACTGTTTTTT.

To note about this clone: A junction boundary mismatches the germline segment, possibly from a read error. This rearrangement joins TRBV28 to TRBJ2-7; 9 nucleotides match TRBD2. CDR1 and CDR2 (germline): MDHEN, SYDVKM. This CDR3 has 15 amino acids. In DNA form, the CDR3 reads TGTGCCAGCAGTTTTGGTAGCGGGGGAGGCTACGAGCAGTGCTTC. This sequence encodes CASSFGSGGGYEQCF.

The chain uses TRBV19 and TRBJ1-2; a possible D gene is TRBD1 (5 bases). Germline V lookup: CDR1 LNHDA, CDR2 SQIVND (reference sequence). The CDR3 sequence is 17 residues long. Trimming left V 2 bases short and J 3 bases short, with 19 bases between. The CDR3 DNA reads TGTGCCAGTAGTATAAGTTTTGTCGGGGGACTGGACTATGGCTACACCTTC. This gives the protein CASSISFVGGLDYGYTF.

The chain joins TRBV10-3 to TRBJ2-2, with 7 bases identical to TRBD2. The V segment lost 3 bases and the J segment 4 bases; nucleotides outside the gene matches: 2. CDR3 size: 14 residues. Per germline, CDR1 ENHRY and CDR2 SYGVKD. The DNA of the CDR3 is TGTGCCATCAGTGATTTAGCGGGCACCGGGGAGCTGTTTTTT. The encoded protein is CAISDLAGTGELFF.